This TCR beta chain is from a study of patients and donors after allogeneic stem cell transplantation. The V gene's germline CDR1 is DFQATT and CDR2 SNEGSKA (reference sequence). The CDR3 has 16 residues. V lost 6 bases to trimming and J lost 0 bases, with 17 bases between them. TCRdb itself ran the RT-PCR reads through MiXCR, one entry per CDR3 protein. Counted here are some 230,000 distinct CDR3 sequences, around an eighth occurring once; the ten biggest clones make up around a tenth. A few counts support this clonotype. The chain recombines TRBV20-1 with TRBJ1-4; D is undetermined. Sequenced input: blood, either unsorted or a sorted T cell fraction (not recorded which). The TCR comes from a human donor who was either an allogeneic HSCT recipient or a stem cell or donor lymphocyte infusion donor (not recorded which). It is not recorded whose cells these are; they may come from a transplant donor. The DNA of the CDR3 is TGCAGTGCCCTACAGACCCGCCCCCCAACTAATGAAAAACTGTTTTTT. This encodes CSALQTRPPTNEKLFF.